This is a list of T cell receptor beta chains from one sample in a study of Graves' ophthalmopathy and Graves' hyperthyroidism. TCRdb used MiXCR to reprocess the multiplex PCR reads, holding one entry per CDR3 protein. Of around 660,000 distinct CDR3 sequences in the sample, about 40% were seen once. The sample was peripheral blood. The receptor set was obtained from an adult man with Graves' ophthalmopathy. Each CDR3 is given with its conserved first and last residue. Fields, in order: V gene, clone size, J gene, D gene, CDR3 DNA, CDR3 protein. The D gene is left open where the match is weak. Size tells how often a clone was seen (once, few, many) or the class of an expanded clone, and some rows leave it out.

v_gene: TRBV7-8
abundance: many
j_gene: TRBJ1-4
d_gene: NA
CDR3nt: TGTGCCAGCAGCTTAGCACAGGCTTCTGAAAAACTGTTTTTT
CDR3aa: CASSLAQASEKLFF

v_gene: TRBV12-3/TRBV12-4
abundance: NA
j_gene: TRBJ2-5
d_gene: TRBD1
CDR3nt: TGTGCCAGCAGCCTGGGACAGGGGGCGCAGGAGACCCAGTACTTC
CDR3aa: CASSLGQGAQETQYF

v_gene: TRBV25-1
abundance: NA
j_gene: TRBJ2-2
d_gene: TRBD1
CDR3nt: TGTGCCAGCACTCAACAGGGGGGAAGCGGGGAGCTGTTTTTT
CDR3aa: CASTQQGGSGELFF

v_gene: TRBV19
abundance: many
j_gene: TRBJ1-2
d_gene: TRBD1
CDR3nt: TGTGCCAGTAGTATGGGGAGGGACAGAAATGGCTACACCTTC
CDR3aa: CASSMGRDRNGYTF

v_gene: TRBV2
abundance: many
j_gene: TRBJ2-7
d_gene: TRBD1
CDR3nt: TGTGCCAGCACCGGACAGGGGGTATCCTACGAGCAGTACTTC
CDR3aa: CASTGQGVSYEQYF

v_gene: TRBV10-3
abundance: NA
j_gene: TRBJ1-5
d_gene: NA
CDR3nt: TGTGCCATCAGTGAGTCTTGGGGACGGTCATATCAGCCCCAGCATTTT
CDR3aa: CAISESWGRSYQPQHF

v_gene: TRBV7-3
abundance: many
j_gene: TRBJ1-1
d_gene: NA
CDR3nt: TGTGCCAGCAGGACCTCTTACTTGAGCACTGAAGCTTTCTTT
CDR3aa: CASRTSYLSTEAFF

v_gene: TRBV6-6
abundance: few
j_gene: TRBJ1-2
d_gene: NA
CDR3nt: TGTGCCAGCAGTTACTCAGGGAACGGCTACACCTTC
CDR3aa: CASSYSGNGYTF

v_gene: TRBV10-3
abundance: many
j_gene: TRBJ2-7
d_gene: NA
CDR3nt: TGTGCCATCAGTGCTGTAGGACAGCCGAGCTCCTACGAGCAGTACTTC
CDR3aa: CAISAVGQPSSYEQYF

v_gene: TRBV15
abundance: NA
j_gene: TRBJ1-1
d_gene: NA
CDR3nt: TGTGCCACCAGCAGCTTAGGATCACAGAACACTGAAGCTTTCTTT
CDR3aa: CATSSLGSQNTEAFF

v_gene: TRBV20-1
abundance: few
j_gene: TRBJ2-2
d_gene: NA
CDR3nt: TGCAGTGCTAGAGAACAGGGGAGGGACACCGGGGAGCTGTTTTTT
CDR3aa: CSAREQGRDTGELFF

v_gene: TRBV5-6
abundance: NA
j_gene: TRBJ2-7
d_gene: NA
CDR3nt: TGTGCCAGCAGCTTTACCGGGACTTCTCCGTACGAGCAGTACTTC
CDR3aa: CASSFTGTSPYEQYF

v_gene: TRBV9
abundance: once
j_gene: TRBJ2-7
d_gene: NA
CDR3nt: TGTGCCAGCAGCCCGGAGGCAGGGCCGGAGGGGGTCTACGAGCAGTACTTC
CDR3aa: CASSPEAGPEGVYEQYF

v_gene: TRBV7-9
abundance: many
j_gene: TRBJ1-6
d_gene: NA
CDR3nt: TGTGCCAGCAGCTCCCACAAGGAGTTTAATTCACCCCTCCACTTT
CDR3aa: CASSSHKEFNSPLHF

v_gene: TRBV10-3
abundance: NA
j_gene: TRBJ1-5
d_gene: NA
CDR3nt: TGTGCCATCAGGATACCAGGGAGCAATCAGCCCCAGCATTTT
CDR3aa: CAIRIPGSNQPQHF

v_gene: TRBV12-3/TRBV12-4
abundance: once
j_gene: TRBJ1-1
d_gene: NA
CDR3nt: TGTGCCAGCAGTTTATATGGGACCGTGAACACTGAAGCTTTCTTT
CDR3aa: CASSLYGTVNTEAFF

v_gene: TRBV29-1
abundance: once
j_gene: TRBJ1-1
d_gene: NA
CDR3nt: TGCAGCGTTGTGCAGGGTAGATACACTGAAGCTTTCTTT
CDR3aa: CSVVQGRYTEAFF

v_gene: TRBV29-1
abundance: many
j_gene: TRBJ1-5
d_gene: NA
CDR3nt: TGCAGCGTAGCGGACGGGTTTAATCAGCCCCAGCATTTT
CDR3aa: CSVADGFNQPQHF

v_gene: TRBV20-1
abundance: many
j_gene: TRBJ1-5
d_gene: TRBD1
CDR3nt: TGCAGTGCTCCTGGACAGGATAGCAATCAGCCCCAGCATTTT
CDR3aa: CSAPGQDSNQPQHF

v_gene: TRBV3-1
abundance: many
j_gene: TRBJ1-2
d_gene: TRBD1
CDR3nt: TGTGCCAGCAGCCCTCAGGGGGCGGACGGCTACACCTTC
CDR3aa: CASSPQGADGYTF

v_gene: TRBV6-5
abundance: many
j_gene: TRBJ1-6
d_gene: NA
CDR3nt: TGTGCCAGCAGTTGGCGGGAGGGCGATCATACACCCCTCCACTTT
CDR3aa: CASSWREGDHTPLHF

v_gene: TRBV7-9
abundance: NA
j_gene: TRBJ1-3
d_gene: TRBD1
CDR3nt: TGTGCCAGCAGCCAGCGCCGGGACAGTATTTTCTCTGGAAACACCATATATTTT
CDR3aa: CASSQRRDSIFSGNTIYF

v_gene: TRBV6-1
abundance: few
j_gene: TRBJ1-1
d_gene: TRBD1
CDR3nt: TGTGCCAGCAGTCCGACGGGGACAGGGTTCACTGAAGCTTTCTTT
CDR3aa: CASSPTGTGFTEAFF

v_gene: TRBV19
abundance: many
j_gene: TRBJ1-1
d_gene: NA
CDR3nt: TGTGCCAGTGGACGGCCGAACACTGAAGCTTTCTTT
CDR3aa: CASGRPNTEAFF

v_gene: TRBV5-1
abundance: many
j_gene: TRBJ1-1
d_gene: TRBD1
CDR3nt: TGCGCCAGCAGCAACCGACAGGGCGCGAACACTGAAGCTTTCTTT
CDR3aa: CASSNRQGANTEAFF

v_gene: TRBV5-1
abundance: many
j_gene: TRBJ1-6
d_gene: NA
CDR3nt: TGCGCCAGCAGCTTAGGGGACAATAATTCACCCCTCCACTTT
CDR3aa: CASSLGDNNSPLHF

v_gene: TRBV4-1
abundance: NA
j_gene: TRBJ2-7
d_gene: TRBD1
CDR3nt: TGCGCCAGCAGCTCCCGGGACAGGGTTTACGAGCAGTACTTC
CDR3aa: CASSSRDRVYEQYF

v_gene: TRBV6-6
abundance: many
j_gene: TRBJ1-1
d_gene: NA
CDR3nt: TGTGCCAGCAGTTACGTGGGACGAGACACTGAAGCTTTCTTT
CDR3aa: CASSYVGRDTEAFF

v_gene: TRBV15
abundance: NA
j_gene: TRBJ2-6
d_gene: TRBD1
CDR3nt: TGTGCCACCAGCAGTCGGCAGGGGGCCACTGGGGCCAACGTCCTGACTTTC
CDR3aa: CATSSRQGATGANVLTF

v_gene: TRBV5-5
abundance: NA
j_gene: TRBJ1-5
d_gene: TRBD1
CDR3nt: TGTGCCAGCCAAGAAGTGGACAGGGGAGGTCAGCCCCAGCATTTT
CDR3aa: CASQEVDRGGQPQHF

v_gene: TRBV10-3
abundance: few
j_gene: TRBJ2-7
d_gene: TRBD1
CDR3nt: TGTGCCAGCAGTGACCCGGGACAGGGGGTGAACGAGCAGTACTTC
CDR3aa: CASSDPGQGVNEQYF

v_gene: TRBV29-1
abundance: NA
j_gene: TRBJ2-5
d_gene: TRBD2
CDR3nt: TGCAGCGGGACTAGCGGGAGGACCCAGTACTTC
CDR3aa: CSGTSGRTQYF

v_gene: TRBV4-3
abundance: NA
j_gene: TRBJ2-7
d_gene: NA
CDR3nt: TGCGCCAGCAGCCAAGATTTGGACAGCTCCTACGAGCAGTACTTC
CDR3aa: CASSQDLDSSYEQYF

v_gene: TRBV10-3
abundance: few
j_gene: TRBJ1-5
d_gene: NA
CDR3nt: TGTGCCAGCACGGAAGACCTCTATCAGCCCCAGCATTTT
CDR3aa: CASTEDLYQPQHF

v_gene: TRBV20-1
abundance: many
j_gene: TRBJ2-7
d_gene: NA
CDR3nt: TGCAGTGCCAGAGATCACCGGAGCTCCTACGAGCAGTACTTC
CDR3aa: CSARDHRSSYEQYF

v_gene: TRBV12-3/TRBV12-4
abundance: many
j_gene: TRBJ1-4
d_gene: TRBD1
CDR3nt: TGTGCCAGCAGTTCACAGGGGGCGGCCAATGAAAAACTGTTTTTT
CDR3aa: CASSSQGAANEKLFF

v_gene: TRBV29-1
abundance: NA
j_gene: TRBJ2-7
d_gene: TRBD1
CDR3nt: TGCAGCGTTGCTAAGGGACAGGGAAATTCCTACGAGCAGTACTTC
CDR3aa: CSVAKGQGNSYEQYF

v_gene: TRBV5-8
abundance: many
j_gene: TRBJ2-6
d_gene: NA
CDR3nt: TGTGCCAGCAGCACCGGACAGCCCGGGGCCAACGTCCTGACTTTC
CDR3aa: CASSTGQPGANVLTF

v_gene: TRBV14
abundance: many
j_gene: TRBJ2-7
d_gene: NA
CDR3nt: TGTGCCAGCAGCCCCCTTGGACGGAATTACGAGCAGTACTTC
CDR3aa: CASSPLGRNYEQYF

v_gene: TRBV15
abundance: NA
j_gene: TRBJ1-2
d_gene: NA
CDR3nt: TGTGCCACCAGCAGCCAAAATCGGATCATCACCTATGGCTACACCTTC
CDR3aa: CATSSQNRIITYGYTF

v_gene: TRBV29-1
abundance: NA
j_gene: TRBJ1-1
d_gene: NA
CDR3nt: TGCAGCCCCACGAATCGAGGGGGTACTGAAGCTTTCTTT
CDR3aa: CSPTNRGGTEAFF

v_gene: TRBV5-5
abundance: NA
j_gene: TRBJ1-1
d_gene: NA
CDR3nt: TGTGCCAGCAGCTTGGACGCAGCCATGAACACTGAAGCTTTCTTT
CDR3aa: CASSLDAAMNTEAFF

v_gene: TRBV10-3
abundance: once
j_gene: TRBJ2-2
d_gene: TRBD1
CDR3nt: TGTGCCATCAGTGCCGACAGGGCTTTCGGGGAGCTGTTTTTT
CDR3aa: CAISADRAFGELFF

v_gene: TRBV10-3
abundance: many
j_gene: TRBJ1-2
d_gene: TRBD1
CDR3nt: TGTGCCATCAGAGCGACCGGACAGGGGCGGGGCTACACCTTC
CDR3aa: CAIRATGQGRGYTF

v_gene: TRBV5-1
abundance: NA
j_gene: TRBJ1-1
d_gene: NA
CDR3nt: TGCGCCAGCAGCTTGGTACAGTTGAACACTGAAGCTTTCTTT
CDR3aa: CASSLVQLNTEAFF

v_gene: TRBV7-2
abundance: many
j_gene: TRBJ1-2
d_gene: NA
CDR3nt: TGTGCCAGCAGCTTAGCGCCAACAGTAGGTTATGGCTACACCTTC
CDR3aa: CASSLAPTVGYGYTF

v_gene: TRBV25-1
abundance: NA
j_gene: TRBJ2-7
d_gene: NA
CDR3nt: TGTGCTAGAGATCGGACCCCACGGGAGCAGTACTTC
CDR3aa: CARDRTPREQYF

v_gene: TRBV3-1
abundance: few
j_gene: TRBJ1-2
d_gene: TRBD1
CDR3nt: TGTGCCAGCAGCTTACAGGGGGCGATCTATGGCTACACCTTC
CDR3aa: CASSLQGAIYGYTF

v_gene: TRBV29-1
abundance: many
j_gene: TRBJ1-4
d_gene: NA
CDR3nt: TGCAGCGTCGCCGGTCGGGAGGAAAAACTGTTTTTT
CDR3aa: CSVAGREEKLFF

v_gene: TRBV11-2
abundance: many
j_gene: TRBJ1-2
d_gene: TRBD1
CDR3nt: TGTGCCAGCAGCCGCGACAGGGTCAATGGCTACACCTTC
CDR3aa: CASSRDRVNGYTF

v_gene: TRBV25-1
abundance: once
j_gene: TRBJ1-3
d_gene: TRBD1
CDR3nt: TGTGCCAGCAGTGAATGGGCCCCCCCCGGCCGGGACAGGCCTGGAAACACCATATGTTTT
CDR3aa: CASSEWAPPGRDRPGNTICF

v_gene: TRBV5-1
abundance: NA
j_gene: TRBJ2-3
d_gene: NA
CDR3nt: TGCGCCAGCGGCATCGGGACCACAGATACGCAGTATTTT
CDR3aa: CASGIGTTDTQYF

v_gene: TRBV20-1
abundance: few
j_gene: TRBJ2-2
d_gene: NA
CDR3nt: TGCAGTGCCATAGCCCAATCAGGAATTAACACCGGGGAGCTGTTTTTT
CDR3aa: CSAIAQSGINTGELFF